The rows below give T cell receptor beta chains drawn from one sample of a study of human T cells and chemical hapten exposure. One entry per CDR3 protein results from TCRdb running MiXCR on the RACE reads. The sample yields over 65,000 distinct CDR3 sequences, over 8.5% seen once. The sample consisted of whole blood, taken in connection with sensitization to the hapten diphenylcyclopropenone (DPC). These receptor sequences come from a woman between 50 and 59 years old with alopecia areata. Some clones in this sample may be carry-over from other donors' samples. Each CDR3 is given without its conserved first and last residue. Each record gives: V gene, J gene, clone size, CDR3 protein. Some rows have no size entry. The others give once, few or many, or a class for an expanded clone.

V gene: TRBV5-1; J gene: TRBJ2-1; clone size: .; CDR3 protein: ASSLTGEPYNEQF
V gene: TRBV7-2; J gene: TRBJ1-1; clone size: .; CDR3 protein: ASSLGEGWTEAF
V gene: TRBV29-1; J gene: TRBJ1-1; clone size: many; CDR3 protein: SVERTLNTEAF
V gene: TRBV7-2; J gene: TRBJ2-5; clone size: few; CDR3 protein: ASSFVHQETQY
V gene: TRBV2; J gene: TRBJ1-1; clone size: .; CDR3 protein: ASRGAVHAMNTEAF
V gene: TRBV5-4; J gene: TRBJ2-3; clone size: .; CDR3 protein: ASSLATGTDTQY
V gene: TRBV6-6; J gene: TRBJ1-2; clone size: few; CDR3 protein: ASSEPLLTGNYGYT
V gene: TRBV6-5; J gene: TRBJ2-5; clone size: many; CDR3 protein: ASSYTPGLAKETQY
V gene: TRBV7-2; J gene: TRBJ2-1; clone size: .; CDR3 protein: ASSSPVAAREQF
V gene: TRBV7-9; J gene: TRBJ1-1; clone size: many; CDR3 protein: ASSSLQGKPEAF
V gene: TRBV7-7; J gene: TRBJ2-5; clone size: many; CDR3 protein: ASSLASTTETQY
V gene: TRBV11-2; J gene: TRBJ2-2; clone size: few; CDR3 protein: ASSLGTGEWKLF
V gene: TRBV20-1; J gene: TRBJ1-6; clone size: few; CDR3 protein: SARTLDSPLH
V gene: TRBV6-1; J gene: TRBJ2-7; clone size: few; CDR3 protein: ASTGDISYEQY
V gene: TRBV7-9; J gene: TRBJ2-7; clone size: many; CDR3 protein: ASSSGFGTVAYEQY
V gene: TRBV4-2; J gene: TRBJ1-2; clone size: few; CDR3 protein: ASSPRAEDYGYT
V gene: TRBV21-1; J gene: TRBJ2-5; clone size: few; CDR3 protein: ASIAPGPSLETQY
V gene: TRBV27; J gene: TRBJ1-1; clone size: many; CDR3 protein: ASSETENTEAF
V gene: TRBV5-1; J gene: TRBJ2-5; clone size: many; CDR3 protein: ASSFVDGGSGETQY
V gene: TRBV27; J gene: TRBJ2-1; clone size: many; CDR3 protein: ASSSTLYNEQF
V gene: TRBV12-3/TRBV12-4; J gene: TRBJ2-2; clone size: .; CDR3 protein: ASSLRARGGELF
V gene: TRBV28; J gene: TRBJ2-5; clone size: few; CDR3 protein: ATQVAFDQETQY
V gene: TRBV29-1; J gene: TRBJ2-1; clone size: few; CDR3 protein: SVEGLGQPTSYNEQF
V gene: TRBV6-5; J gene: TRBJ1-2; clone size: many; CDR3 protein: ASSYSTGTNYGYT
V gene: TRBV6-2/TRBV6-3; J gene: TRBJ2-1; clone size: many; CDR3 protein: ASSSRPPYNEQF
V gene: TRBV10-2; J gene: TRBJ2-3; clone size: .; CDR3 protein: ASSAGTSTDTQY
V gene: TRBV6-4; J gene: TRBJ1-5; clone size: many; CDR3 protein: ASSEQGGNNQPQH
V gene: TRBV5-1; J gene: TRBJ1-1; clone size: .; CDR3 protein: ASSLGGTANTEAF
V gene: TRBV7-9; J gene: TRBJ2-3; clone size: few; CDR3 protein: ASSLDALTDTQY
V gene: TRBV5-5; J gene: TRBJ1-6; clone size: few; CDR3 protein: ASSPLGNSPLH
V gene: TRBV12-3/TRBV12-4; J gene: TRBJ2-7; clone size: many; CDR3 protein: ASSLGGTYEQY
V gene: TRBV19; J gene: TRBJ2-1; clone size: many; CDR3 protein: ASSLLAGVEQF
V gene: TRBV11-2; J gene: TRBJ2-1; clone size: .; CDR3 protein: ASSSPGSYNEQF
V gene: TRBV12-3/TRBV12-4; J gene: TRBJ2-2; clone size: many; CDR3 protein: ASSPPRFVPAGGSRGTGELF